The 27 T cell receptor beta chains in this list originate from one sample, sequenced in a study of blood T cells in healthy people across ages. A second PCR of 7 to 11 cycles used a sample-barcoded 5' primer and a J-beta primer mix. MiXCR was run by TCRdb on the 5' RACE reads, yielding one entry per CDR3 protein. The data contain about 1.4 million distinct CDR3 sequences, around 55% of them singletons. Sequencing used blood. The receptors here all came from a man in his late teens or twenties in good health.

This clonotype was seen more than once but under ten times. V gene TRBV6-5 combines with J gene TRBJ2-5; weak D call: TRBD2 (6 bases). CDR1 is MNHEY, CDR2 SVGAGI, per germline. This CDR3 spans 13 amino acids. Trimming shortened V by 2 bases and J by 11 bases, and 15 bases separated the two germline ends. CDR3 sequence reads: CASSYVGREEQYF. The CDR3, as DNA: TGTGCCAGCAGTTACGTTGGCAGGGAGGAGCAGTACTTC.

The rearrangement joins TRBV4-1 to TRBJ2-3; TRBD2 might be the D (5 bases). This CDR3 is 16 amino acids long. Trimming pared 1 base from V and 0 bases from J, leaving 11 bases between. Germline values: CDR1 MGHRA, CDR2 YSYEKL. Here the CDR3 reads CASSQVQRTSTDTQYF. The CDR3 DNA sequence: TGCGCCAGCAGCCAAGTACAGCGGACTAGCACAGATACGCAGTATTTT.

The chain carries TRBV10-3 and TRBJ1-2; TRBD1 might be the D (6 bases). CDR3 size: 15 residues. Germline CDR1 and CDR2: ENHRY and SYGVKD. Trimming took 2 bases from V and 4 from J, leaving 14 bases between them. CDR3 sequence reads: CAISEGRTGRYGYTF. Here the CDR3 DNA reads TGTGCCATCAGTGAGGGGAGAACAGGGCGCTATGGCTACACCTTC.

This clonotype has only a few counts. This sequence joins TRBV6-5 and TRBJ2-1, with a tentative D call TRBD1 (5 bases). Looked up from germline, CDR1 is MNHEY and CDR2 is SVGAGI. The length of the CDR3 is 13 residues. With 2 bases removed from V and 9 bases from J, the gap between germline ends came to 11 bases. CDR3 amino acids: CASSYRGLGEQFF. For the CDR3, the DNA is TGTGCCAGCAGTTACAGGGGTTTGGGTGAGCAGTTCTTC.

The V gene is TRBV7-9, the J gene TRBJ1-2; D not certain. V lost 0 bases to trimming and J lost 6 bases, with 11 bases between them. Germline V lookup: CDR1 SEHNR, CDR2 FQNEAQ (reference sequence). The CDR3 loop spans 14 amino acids. CDR3 region: CASSLAAREDGYTF. The CDR3 nucleotides read TGTGCCAGCAGCTTAGCTGCTAGGGAAGATGGCTACACCTTC.

This clonotype was detected a few times. This sequence joins TRBV5-1 and TRBJ2-5; no reliable D call. Germline values: CDR1 SGHRS, CDR2 YFSETQ. The germline V and J ends were trimmed by 0 bases and 5 bases, with 17 bases remaining between them. The CDR3 extends over 16 amino acids. This CDR3 is CASSLVRVPPWETQYF. The CDR3 nucleotides read TGCGCCAGCAGCTTGGTTCGTGTCCCTCCTTGGGAGACCCAGTACTTC. Based on the CDR3 plus reference TRBV5-1 and TRBJ2-5, the full variable domain is KAGVTQTPRYLIKTRGQQVTLSCSPISGHRSVSWYQQTPGQGLQFLFEYFSETQRNKGNFPGRFSGRQFSNSRSEMNVSTLELGDSALYLCASSLVRVPPWETQYFGPGTRLLVL.

This chain connects TRBV9 to TRBJ1-3; D uncertain. The ends were cut back, 7 bases at V and 0 bases at J, with 11 bases in the middle. This CDR3 contains 14 residues. Per the germline V gene, CDR1 is SGDLS and CDR2 is YYNGEE. This CDR3 reads CASHSGLSGNTIYF. DNA for the CDR3: TGTGCCAGCCACAGTGGACTCTCTGGAAACACCATATATTTT.

The chain combines TRBV29-1 with TRBJ2-2, with a tentative D call TRBD1 (6 bases). There are 11 residues in the CDR3. Germline CDR1 and CDR2: SQVTM and ANQGSEA. The germline V and J ends were trimmed by 6 bases and 7 bases, with 9 bases remaining between them. The CDR3 DNA follows: TGCAGCGTACAGGGAGTCGGGGAGCTGTTTTTT. Its translation is CSVQGVGELFF.

The genes are TRBV4-2 and TRBJ1-3; perhaps TRBD1 as D (6 bases). CDR3 length equals 14 residues. The germline V gene encodes CDR1 LGHNA and CDR2 YNFKEQ. Deletions cut 1 base from V and 7 bases from J, with 11 bases between. In nucleotides, the CDR3 is TGTGCCAGCAGCCAAGGCGTTCAGGGGAACACCATATATTTT. Protein product: CASSQGVQGNTIYF.

The chain couples TRBV11-2 to TRBJ2-5, with D uncertain. The CDR3 is made up of 14 amino acids. V shed 0 bases and J shed 2 bases, with 7 bases lying between them. Germline values: CDR1 SGHAT, CDR2 FQNNGV. The CDR3 sequence: CASSLDHRQETQYF. The CDR3 coding sequence is TGTGCCAGCAGCTTAGATCACAGACAAGAGACCCAGTACTTC.

This clonotype was found a few times. The genes are TRBV7-9 and TRBJ2-1; TRBD2 matches 11 bases. The ends lost 5 bases at V and 0 bases at J; junction bases unmatched: 12. This CDR3 spans 19 amino acids. Germline CDR1 SEHNR, CDR2 FQNEAQ (reference sequence). DNA of the CDR3: TGTGCCAGCAGCGACAAAGGCGGGCTAGCGGGGGGCTCCTACAATGAGCAGTTCTTC. This gives the protein CASSDKGGLAGGSYNEQFF.

The chain joins TRBV7-9 to TRBJ2-7; D could derive from TRBD1 or TRBD2 (6 bases each). CDR3 length: 15 amino acids. Trimming shortened V by 5 bases and J by 6 bases, and 20 bases separated the two germline ends. The germline V gene encodes CDR1 SEHNR and CDR2 FQNEAQ (reference sequence). The DNA of the CDR3 is TGTGCCAGCAGCGGTCGGGGGACACAGGGTTTCGAGCAGTACTTC. Protein product: CASSGRGTQGFEQYF. Drawing the rest from reference TRBV7-9 and TRBJ2-7, the complete variable domain is DTGVSQNPRHKITKRGQNVTFRCDPISEHNRLYWYRQTLGQGPEFLTYFQNEAQLEKSRLLSDRFSAERPKGSFSTLEIQRTEQGDSAMYLCASSGRGTQGFEQYFGPGTRLTVT.

This clonotype turned up a few times. The gene calls are TRBV4-3 and TRBJ2-3; no definite D call. Germline V gene data show CDR1 as LGHNA and CDR2 as YSLEER. This CDR3 region has 15 residues. V was trimmed by 3 bases and J by 3 bases, leaving 13 bases between them. The CDR3 region is CASSHEERKTDTQYF. Written as DNA, the CDR3 is TGCGCCAGCAGCCACGAGGAGAGGAAGACAGATACGCAGTATTTT.

This sequence joins TRBV10-3 and TRBJ2-3, with D perhaps assigned TRBD1 or TRBD2 (5 bases each). The germline V gene has CDR1 ENHRY and CDR2 SYGVKD. The CDR3 is made up of 15 amino acids. V lost 4 bases and J 0 bases, leaving 11 bases between the germline ends. The CDR3 DNA sequence: TGTGCCATCAGTGCCGGGACGGGGAGCACAGATACGCAGTATTTT. Translated: CAISAGTGSTDTQYF.

V and J are TRBV12-3 or TRBV12-4 and TRBJ2-7; 11 bases map to TRBD2. Near its end, the DNA agrees better with TRBJ2-5, so the J call may be wrong. This CDR3 has 16 amino acids. Here the CDR3 reads CASSQGTSGFQETQYF. DNA of the CDR3: TGTGCCAGCAGTCAGGGGACTAGCGGATTCCAAGAGACCCAGTACTTC.

V is TRBV20-1 and J is TRBJ2-1; either TRBD1 or TRBD2 may supply D (5 bases each). Germline CDR1 DFQATT, CDR2 SNEGSKA (reference sequence). This CDR3 contains 14 residues. Deletions cut 5 bases from V and 6 bases from J, with 17 bases between. CDR3 sequence (DNA): TGCAGTGCTCCTCGGGACCCGATCACCAATGAGCAGTTCTTC. Amino acid sequence: CSAPRDPITNEQFF.

V is TRBV20-1 and J is TRBJ2-7; D not certain. CDR3 length: 11 residues. Germline assignment: CDR1 DFQATT and CDR2 SNEGSKA (reference sequence). The CDR3 coding sequence is TGCCGCGCAGCGACGGCCTACGAGCAGTACTTC. Protein sequence: CRAATAYEQYF.

The gene calls are TRBV7-9 and TRBJ2-6; D is perhaps TRBD1 (5 bases). Trimming left V 6 bases short and J 0 bases short, with 15 bases between. The CDR3 extends over 17 amino acids. CDR1 SEHNR and CDR2 FQNEAQ come from the germline V gene (reference sequence). The CDR3 coding sequence is TGTGCCAGCAGATCGGACACCGCGCACTCTGGGGCCAACGTCCTGACTTTC. Protein sequence: CASRSDTAHSGANVLTF.

This clonotype showed up just a few times. This rearrangement joins TRBV4-2 to TRBJ1-2; no definite D call. V was cut by 2 bases and J by 4 bases, with 14 bases left in between. There are 15 residues in the CDR3. The germline gives CDR1 LGHNA, CDR2 YNFKEQ. The CDR3 coding sequence is TGTGCCAGCAGCCAACTCCATACGGGCTCCTATGGCTACACCTTC. Protein: CASSQLHTGSYGYTF.

This chain uses TRBV4-3 with TRBJ1-1, with 9 nucleotides matching TRBD1. The CDR3 length is 18 residues. The V gene's germline CDR1 is LGHNA and CDR2 YSLEER. V lost 0 bases and J lost 5; bases outside the gene matches: 13. CDR3 in amino acids: CASSQDGPLQGAGTEAFF. The CDR3 bases are TGCGCCAGCAGCCAAGATGGACCTCTACAGGGGGCCGGGACTGAAGCTTTCTTT.

This chain links TRBV28 with TRBJ2-1, with TRBD1 identical over 10 bases. The CDR3 has 20 residues. Germline trimming cut 5 bases from V and 3 bases from J; bases unmatched to any gene: 19. Germline loops: CDR1 MDHEN, CDR2 SYDVKM. This chain's CDR3 is CASSNTGTGAKTHLYNEQFF. In DNA, the CDR3 is TGTGCCAGCAGTAATACCGGGACAGGGGCCAAAACTCATCTCTACAATGAGCAGTTCTTC.

The J gene is TRBJ1-2, the V gene TRBV6-1, with TRBD1 as a possible D gene (6 bases). Germline CDR1 reads MNHNS; CDR2 reads SASEGT. Trimming took 4 bases from V and 3 from J, leaving 9 bases between them. The CDR3 consists of 13 residues. CDR3 protein: CASSGRTDYGYTF. The CDR3 DNA follows: TGTGCCAGCAGTGGAAGGACAGACTATGGCTACACCTTC.

The sample holds a few counts of this clonotype. The rearrangement uses TRBV7-2 and TRBJ2-3; D remains unclear. Between the trimmed V and J ends, which lost 1 base and 9 bases, there was a span of 8 bases. CDR1 is SGHTA and CDR2 is FQGNSA in the germline V gene. This CDR3 spans 12 amino acids. The CDR3 spells CASSLGLLTQYF. The CDR3 DNA is TGTGCCAGCAGCTTAGGACTGCTGACGCAGTATTTT.

The genes are TRBV7-9 and TRBJ1-2; D is unclear. Trimming stripped 2 bases from V and 4 bases from J, with 11 bases between. Germline V CDR1 and CDR2: SEHNR, FQNEAQ (reference sequence). The CDR3 spans 14 residues. CDR3 sequence: CASSLSTSFYGYTF. The CDR3, as DNA: TGTGCCAGCAGCTTAAGTACAAGCTTCTATGGCTACACCTTC.

This clonotype was detected only a few times. V and J are TRBV28 and TRBJ2-4; D is undetermined. Looked up from germline, CDR1 is MDHEN and CDR2 is SYDVKM. Trimming removed 7 bases at V and 0 bases at J, with 16 bases between. CDR3 length: 16 residues. CDR3 in amino acids: CASTKPAQIAKNIQYF. As DNA, the CDR3 is TGTGCCAGCACCAAACCCGCGCAGATAGCCAAAAACATTCAGTACTTC.

The chain combines TRBV29-1 with TRBJ2-3; D remains ambiguous. The CDR3 is 13 amino acids. The germline gives CDR1 SQVTM, CDR2 ANQGSEA. V dropped 7 bases and J dropped 0 bases, with 11 bases sitting between them. The CDR3 is CSGSGTSTDTQYF. For the CDR3, the DNA is TGCAGCGGCTCAGGTACTAGCACAGATACGCAGTATTTT.

The V call is TRBV5-5, the J call TRBJ1-2, with unresolved D. Germline lookup yields CDR1 SGHKS and CDR2 YYEKEE (reference sequence). CDR3 length: 14 residues. V lost 5 bases and J 3 bases, leaving 14 bases between the germline ends. In DNA, the CDR3 is TGTGCCAGCAGTCCTGACGGCGTGGACTATGGCTACACCTTC. Residues: CASSPDGVDYGYTF. Filled out from reference TRBV5-5 and TRBJ1-2, the complete variable domain reads DAGVTQSPTHLIKTRGQQVTLRCSPISGHKSVSWYQQVLGQGPQFIFQYYEKEERGRGNFPDRFSARQFPNYSSELNVNALLLGDSALYLCASSPDGVDYGYTFGSGTRLTVV.